This TCR beta chain derives from a study of breast tumors, draining lymph nodes, adjacent tissues. Points from the study as a whole: Compared with basal-like, luminal-like tumors shared significantly more repertoire with nontumor tissue. Findings are consistent with lymph node origin and intratumoral expansion of most tumor T cells. Tumors had less TCR diversity than lymph nodes, more than nontumor tissue.

Each CDR3 protein gets one entry after TCRdb re-called the multiplex PCR reads with MiXCR. The table includes over 200,000 distinct CDR3 sequences, 34% detected once. Samples came from axillary lymph nodes draining the breast cancer. The germline CDR1 and CDR2 sequences are SGDLS and YYNGEE. Unmatched junction bases numbered 13, after V lost 4 bases and J lost 1 base. CDR3 size: 19 residues. To note about this clonotype: What it binds is unknown.

The V call is TRBV9, the J call TRBJ1-4; TRBD1 matches at 10 bases. The receptor was isolated from a female donor with breast cancer. Some clones in this sample may be carry-over from other donors' samples. The sequencing sample was made of axillary lymph node tissue. The CDR3 here is CASSYLTGGTGGTNEKLFF. The CDR3 DNA reads as TGTGCCAGCAGCTACCTGACAGGGGGCACCGGGGGAACTAATGAAAAACTGTTTTTT.